These T cell receptor beta chains were read from a single sample in a study of shared clonotypes between healthy human individuals. TCRdb's table, derived via immunoSEQ multiplex PCR, lists solely in-frame clones and lacks some. The sample shows over a million clones, roughly 95% of them seen only once. Sequences were obtained from naive CD4+ T cells sorted from blood. The receptors stem from a man aged 25 to 45 in good health. CDR3s include the opening cysteine and the closing phenylalanine or tryptophan. Fields, in order: D gene, CDR3 length, J gene, clone size, V gene, CDR3 protein, CDR3 DNA. D genes are given only for firm matches. Clone size is shown for a subset of rows, as once, few, many or a class of expanded clone.

.,18,TRBJ1-1,.,TRBV18,CASSPLPTDTIWDTEAFF,TGTGCCAGCTCACCTCTCCCCACAGATACTATCTGGGACACTGAAGCTTTCTTT
.,16,TRBJ1-3,.,TRBV7-9,CASSSSEHRSGNTIYF,TGTGCCAGCAGCTCCTCGGAGCACCGCAGTGGAAACACCATATATTTT
TRBD2,15,TRBJ2-5,.,TRBV4-3,CASSQDRLAGETQYF,TGCGCCAGCAGCCAAGACCGGCTAGCGGGAGAGACCCAGTACTTC
TRBD2,16,TRBJ2-1,.,TRBV15,CATSEGLAGIRHEQFF,TGTGCCACCAGCGAAGGGCTAGCGGGTATCAGACATGAGCAGTTCTTC
.,16,TRBJ1-5,.,TRBV6-4,CASSDSSPPSNQPQHF,TGTGCCAGCAGTGACTCGAGTCCACCTAGCAATCAGCCCCAGCATTTT
.,15,TRBJ1-5,.,TRBV18,CASSPAGAEFQPQHF,TGTGCCAGCTCACCCGCAGGGGCTGAGTTTCAGCCCCAGCATTTT
TRBD2,13,TRBJ2-7,.,TRBV2,CASSVAGGSRQYF,TGTGCCAGCAGCGTAGCGGGAGGATCAAGGCAGTACTTC
TRBD2,14,TRBJ2-3,.,TRBV10-3,CAISGLAGADTQYF,TGTGCCATCAGTGGACTAGCGGGAGCAGATACGCAGTATTTT
.,14,TRBJ1-3,.,TRBV5-1,CASSLARADGTIYF,TGCGCCAGCAGCTTGGCCCGGGCGGACGGCACCATATATTTT
.,14,TRBJ2-5,.,TRBV7-2,CASSLMWGQETQYF,TGTGCCAGCAGCTTAATGTGGGGGCAAGAGACCCAGTACTTC
TRBD1,15,TRBJ2-2,.,TRBV5-1,CASDTGTGWTGELFF,TGCGCCAGCGATACCGGGACAGGCTGGACCGGGGAGCTGTTTTTT
TRBD2,13,TRBJ2-5,.,TRBV7-2,CASRGGGQETQYF,TGTGCCAGCAGGGGCGGGGGTCAAGAGACCCAGTACTTC
TRBD2,18,TRBJ2-7,once,TRBV9,CASSVGPSGPQYSGEQYF,TGTGCCAGCAGCGTAGGGCCTAGCGGCCCTCAATACTCGGGCGAGCAGTACTTC
TRBD1,16,TRBJ1-3,.,TRBV6-1,CASSERDRHTGNTIYF,TGTGCCAGCAGTGAGCGGGACAGGCACACTGGAAACACCATATATTTT
.,13,TRBJ2-7,.,TRBV6-5,CASSYSGTHEQYF,TGTGCCAGCAGTTACTCTGGGACCCACGAGCAGTACTTC
.,14,TRBJ2-2,.,TRBV6-6,CASSYPKNTGELFF,TGTGCCAGCAGTTACCCGAAGAACACCGGGGAGCTGTTTTTT
.,11,TRBJ2-3,once,TRBV5-1,CASSLEVTQYF,TGCGCCAGCAGCTTAGAGGTTACGCAGTATTTT
.,14,TRBJ2-2,.,TRBV18,CASSPGGRAGELFF,TGTGCCAGCTCACCTGGCGGAAGAGCCGGGGAGCTGTTTTTT
TRBD2,17,TRBJ2-1,.,TRBV5-4,CASSSNKGLVSYNEQFF,TGTGCCAGCAGCTCGAATAAAGGACTAGTCTCCTACAATGAGCAGTTCTTC
.,16,TRBJ2-1,.,TRBV28,CASSGPGGASANEQFF,TGTGCCAGCAGTGGACCGGGCGGGGCATCTGCCAATGAGCAGTTCTTC
TRBD1,15,TRBJ1-4,.,TRBV7-9,CASSERGQGDEKLFF,TGTGCCAGCAGCGAAAGGGGACAGGGGGATGAAAAACTGTTTTTT
TRBD2,18,TRBJ2-7,.,TRBV11-2,CASSLSLGTSGRFNEQYF,TGTGCCAGCAGCTTAAGTTTGGGGACTAGCGGGAGGTTCAACGAGCAGTACTTC
.,14,TRBJ1-2,.,TRBV18,CASSPRQSLYGYTF,TGTGCCAGCTCACCACGACAGTCCCTCTATGGCTACACCTTC
.,15,TRBJ2-2,few,TRBV5-4,CASSVTGLATGELFF,TGTGCCAGCAGCGTAACAGGGCTGGCCACCGGGGAGCTGTTTTTT
TRBD2,16,TRBJ2-1,.,TRBV4-3,CASSQGSSGSYNEQFF,TGCGCCAGCAGCCAAGGGTCCAGCGGGAGTTACAATGAGCAGTTCTTC
.,17,TRBJ1-1,.,TRBV11-2,CASSAGGPSSMNTEAFF,TGTGCCAGCAGCGCGGGGGGCCCCTCATCAATGAACACTGAAGCTTTCTTT
.,19,TRBJ2-6,.,TRBV5-6,CASGRIGAALGSGANVLTF,TGTGCCAGCGGGCGAATCGGCGCAGCGCTTGGCTCTGGGGCCAACGTCCTGACTTTC
TRBD2,16,TRBJ2-1,.,TRBV18,CASSPSRAGVVNEQFF,TGTGCCAGCTCACCAAGTCGGGCGGGAGTGGTCAATGAGCAGTTCTTC
.,12,TRBJ2-5,.,TRBV2,CASSEGGETQYF,TGTGCCAGCAGTGAAGGGGGAGAGACCCAGTACTTC
.,13,TRBJ2-2,.,TRBV7-9,CASSSKGTGELFF,TGTGCCAGCAGCTCCAAGGGTACCGGGGAGCTGTTTTTT
TRBD1,13,TRBJ1-5,few,TRBV7-9,CASSPGTDLPQHF,TGTGCCAGCAGCCCGGGGACAGACTTGCCCCAGCATTTT
.,13,TRBJ2-5,.,TRBV5-1,CASSLSTLETQYF,TGCGCCAGCAGCTTAAGTACCTTAGAGACCCAGTACTTC
TRBD2,14,TRBJ2-5,.,TRBV9,CASSAGGRVETQYF,TGTGCCAGCAGCGCGGGGGGTCGGGTGGAGACCCAGTACTTC
.,13,TRBJ1-4,once,TRBV25-1,CASSLGADEKLFF,TGTGCCAGCAGTTTAGGGGCGGATGAAAAACTGTTTTTT
.,15,TRBJ2-7,.,TRBV10-2,CASSEVPPGGNEQYF,TGCGCCAGCAGTGAAGTCCCCCCTGGGGGAAACGAGCAGTACTTC
.,12,TRBJ1-2,.,TRBV28,CASSLERYGYTF,TGTGCCAGCAGTTTAGAACGTTATGGCTACACCTTC
TRBD1,17,TRBJ2-2,once,TRBV5-1,CASSLVPTGQITGELFF,TGCGCCAGCAGCTTGGTACCGACGGGACAGATCACCGGGGAGCTGTTTTTT
.,18,TRBJ1-5,once,TRBV19,CASREGLGTGRSNQPQHF,TGTGCCAGTAGGGAGGGGTTAGGCACAGGAAGGTCCAATCAGCCCCAGCATTTT
.,18,TRBJ2-3,.,TRBV9,CASSVSLGAYPSTDTQYF,TGTGCCAGCAGCGTAAGTTTAGGGGCCTATCCTTCCACAGATACGCAGTATTTT
.,12,TRBJ1-1,.,TRBV19,CASSSAVAEAFF,TGTGCCAGTAGTTCAGCCGTGGCTGAAGCTTTCTTT
TRBD1,19,TRBJ2-2,.,TRBV13,CASSSLYSTDRVDTGELFF,TGTGCCAGCAGCTCACTTTACTCTACGGACAGGGTGGACACCGGGGAGCTGTTTTTT
TRBD1,15,TRBJ2-1,.,TRBV5-8,CASSLEGTGDNEQFF,TGTGCCAGCAGCTTGGAAGGGACAGGGGACAATGAGCAGTTCTTC
TRBD1,14,TRBJ1-5,.,TRBV28,CASNGQGARQPQHF,TGTGCCAGCAACGGGCAGGGGGCGCGGCAGCCCCAGCATTTT
.,16,TRBJ2-2,.,TRBV4-3,CASSPHAEINTGELFF,TGCGCCAGCAGCCCACACGCAGAAATCAACACCGGGGAGCTGTTTTTT
TRBD1,14,TRBJ2-5,.,TRBV11-2,CASSSLTGGETQYF,TGTGCCAGCAGCTCCTTGACAGGGGGAGAGACCCAGTACTTC
.,10,TRBJ2-1,.,TRBV20-1,CSARGGKQFF,TGCAGTGCTAGAGGAGGGAAGCAGTTCTTC
.,15,TRBJ2-5,.,TRBV5-5,CASSPPWGVRETQYF,TGTGCCAGCAGCCCGCCCTGGGGAGTAAGGGAGACCCAGTACTTC
.,16,TRBJ1-1,.,TRBV5-6,CASSHNRREGVTEAFF,TGTGCCAGCAGCCATAACCGGCGTGAGGGGGTAACTGAAGCTTTCTTT
TRBD2,12,TRBJ2-1,.,TRBV2,CASSQREGLQFF,TGTGCCAGCAGTCAGCGGGAGGGACTTCAGTTCTTC
TRBD1,15,TRBJ2-1,.,TRBV28,CASSLTGTGRNEQFF,TGTGCCAGCAGCCTTACCGGGACAGGACGGAATGAGCAGTTCTTC
.,15,TRBJ2-1,.,TRBV5-4,CASSPGQSSYNEQFF,TGTGCCAGCAGCCCCGGACAGAGCTCCTACAATGAGCAGTTCTTC
.,14,TRBJ1-5,.,TRBV5-6,CASSLRAFDQPQHF,TGTGCCAGCAGCTTGCGGGCTTTCGATCAGCCCCAGCATTTT
.,14,TRBJ2-2,.,TRBV6-5,CASSYGLANGELFF,TGTGCCAGCAGTTACGGGCTAGCGAACGGGGAGCTGTTTTTT
.,12,TRBJ2-1,.,TRBV12-5,CASGQGSNEQFF,TGTGCTAGTGGGCAGGGTAGCAATGAGCAGTTCTTC
.,12,TRBJ1-1,.,TRBV29-1,CSVGQPNTEAFF,TGCAGCGTCGGACAGCCGAACACTGAAGCTTTCTTT